The 25 T cell receptor beta chains presented below share a single source sample, sequenced in a study of tumor and adjacent non-tumor tissue in lung cancer. A modified ARM-PCR protocol with three rounds of nested PCR amplified TCRbeta. TCRdb recomputed calls from the multiplex PCR reads with MiXCR, one row per CDR3 protein. Of roughly 140,000 distinct CDR3 sequences listed, roughly 70% are singletons. No cell sorting was done before RNA was extracted from the tissue. The material sequenced was lung tumor tissue. These receptors were collected from a man aged 60 to 75 with small cell lung cancer.

This chain links TRBV20-1 with TRBJ1-1; no clear D gene. CDR1 and CDR2 from the germline V gene are DFQATT and SNEGSKA (reference sequence). V was shortened by 6 bases and J by 1 base, with 12 bases between the two germline ends. The length of the CDR3 is 13 residues. The DNA of the CDR3 is TGCAGTGCCGTGGGGAGACAGAACACTGAAGCTTTCTTT. It yields the protein CSAVGRQNTEAFF.

As concerns this clonotype: A read error may be the cause here, since a much bigger clone is one base away. J is TRBJ2-7 and V is TRBV6-6, with 8 positions matching TRBD2. CDR3 length: 14 residues. Germline CDR1 reads MNHNY; CDR2 reads SVGAGI (reference sequence). CDR3 sequence (DNA): TGTGCCAGCAGTATACTAGCGGCGTCCTACAAGCAGTACTTC. Translating it yields CASSILAASYKQYF.

This chain links TRBV7-9 with TRBJ2-2, with D possibly TRBD2 on 6 matching bases. V was cut by 5 bases and J by 7 bases, with 11 bases left in between. The CDR3 loop spans 13 amino acids. Germline assignment: CDR1 SEHNR and CDR2 FQNEAQ (reference sequence). CDR3 region: CASSRDSLGELFF. In DNA form, the CDR3 reads TGTGCCAGCAGCCGGGACTCCCTCGGGGAGCTGTTTTTT.

This clonotype was seen repeatedly, ten times or more. The chain carries TRBV11-2 and TRBJ2-1, with 7 bases aligning to TRBD2. CDR1 SGHAT and CDR2 FQNNGV come from the germline V gene. There are 15 residues in the CDR3. V dropped 2 bases and J dropped 0; count of bases not matched to a gene: 1. CDR3 sequence reads: CASSLRGDSYNEQFF. DNA for the CDR3: TGTGCCAGCAGCTTACGGGGGGACTCCTACAATGAGCAGTTCTTC.

CDR3 bases: TGCAGCAAACAGTGGGACACAGATACGCAGTATTTT. Translating gives CSKQWDTDTQYF. This chain uses TRBV29-1 with TRBJ2-3; D gene unclear. This CDR3 has 12 amino acids. The V end lost 8 bases, the J end lost 2 bases, and 11 bases lay between the germline ends. CDR1 is SQVTM and CDR2 is ANQGSEA in the germline V gene.

The genes are TRBV25-1 and TRBJ2-7; TRBD2 might be the D (7 bases). Germline V gene sequence: CDR1 MGHDK, CDR2 SYGVNS. The CDR3 is 17 amino acids. The V end was cut by 4 bases, the J end by 1 base, with 20 bases between. The CDR3 sequence: CASSVGGAGVRSYEQYF. The CDR3 DNA reads as TGTGCCAGCAGTGTAGGGGGGGCGGGAGTGAGGTCCTACGAGCAGTACTTC.

On this clonotype itself: One end of the junction fails to match germline, which may point to a read error. The chain combines TRBV6-5 with TRBJ1-6; 7 bases align to TRBD1. CDR3 length: 15 amino acids. Germline V gene sequence: CDR1 MNHEY, CDR2 SVGAGI. For the CDR3, the DNA is TGTGCCAGTAGTTTCCGGGACAGCGTTAATTCACCCCTCCAATTT. Translated, it gives CASSFRDSVNSPLQF.

On this clonotype itself: A much larger clonotype is one base distant, so this may be a read error. The chain employs TRBV5-1 and TRBJ1-2, with 7 bases identical to TRBD1. V dropped 6 bases and J dropped 4; count of bases not matched to a gene: 6. The germline gives CDR1 SGHRS, CDR2 YFSETQ. The CDR3 runs to 13 residues. Here the CDR3 DNA reads TGCGCCAGCAAACAGACAGGGTCCTATGGCTACACCTTC. This translates into CASKQTGSYGYTF.

About this clonotype itself: This may come from a read error, since a much larger clone is one base off. The chain joins TRBV20-1 to TRBJ1-5, with D tentatively TRBD1 (6 bases). Germline values: CDR1 DFQATT, CDR2 SNEGSKA (reference sequence). This CDR3 spans 15 amino acids. This CDR3 reads CSARVKTGFNQPQNF. The CDR3 DNA follows: TGCAGTGCTAGGGTCAAAACAGGGTTCAATCAGCCCCAGAATTTT.

Of note for this clonotype: A clone one base away is much larger, so this may be a read error. CDR3 DNA sequence: TGCAGCGTTTTGGTAGCGGGAGGCGTGAACACCGGGGAGCTGTTTTTT. The encoded protein is CSVLVAGGVNTGELFF. The chain employs TRBV29-1 and TRBJ2-2; 10 bases are shared with TRBD2. Losses at the gene ends were 5 bases for V and 1 base for J; bases not matched to a gene: 7. This CDR3 has 16 residues. From germline, CDR1 is SQVTM and CDR2 ANQGSEA.

This clonotype is judged medium-sized (0.01 to 0.1%). The chain recombines TRBV11-1 with TRBJ2-7; TRBD1 might be the D (6 bases). Trimming took off 5 bases at V and 3 bases at J, with 11 bases between the two ends. There are 13 residues in the CDR3. Germline V gene data show CDR1 as SGHAT and CDR2 as FQDESV (reference sequence). DNA of the CDR3: TGTGCCAGCAGCCCCGGACAGTTCTACGAGCAGTACTTC. Protein product: CASSPGQFYEQYF.

As for this clonotype: Since the CDR3 does not end with the conserved phenylalanine or tryptophan, this likely comes from a read error. V is TRBV29-1 and J is TRBJ2-5, with TRBD2 as a possible D gene (7 bases). V was pared by 8 bases and J by 7 bases, with 14 bases between. The CDR3 spans 11 residues. Germline CDR1 is SQVTM and CDR2 is ANQGSEA. CDR3 in DNA: TGCAGCCACGGGGGGCAGGGGACCCAGTACTAC. Protein sequence: CSHGGQGTQYY.

Details on this clonotype: This sequence may be a read error, since a much larger clone differs from it by one base. No conserved phenylalanine or tryptophan is present at the end of the CDR3, so a read error is the likely explanation. The rearrangement uses TRBV11-3 and TRBJ2-5; D is undetermined. Trimming removed 1 base at V and 1 base at J, with 4 bases between. Germline CDR1 SGHNT, CDR2 YENEEA. This CDR3 is 13 amino acids long. In DNA form, the CDR3 reads TGTGCCAGCAGCTTAGGTTGCCAAGAGACCCAGTACTCC. Translating gives CASSLGCQETQYS.

Turning to this clonotype: Germline is not matched at one junction end, which may reflect a read error. The genes are TRBV11-2 and TRBJ2-1; D tentatively reads TRBD1 or TRBD2 (5 bases each). Germline V lookup: CDR1 SGHAT, CDR2 FQNNGV. The CDR3 extends over 14 amino acids. Written as DNA, the CDR3 is TGTAGCAGCCAGAAGCGGCAGGGCGACAATAAGCAGTTCTTC. Residues: CSSQKRQGDNKQFF.

On this clonotype: A much larger clone sits a single nucleotide away, making a read error possible. The chain joins TRBV20-1 to TRBJ2-2; TRBD2 agrees at 11 bases. This CDR3 has 15 amino acids. Germline CDR1 DFQATT, CDR2 SNEGSKA (reference sequence). V lost 1 base, J lost 9 bases, and 7 bases stayed unmatched. This chain's CDR3 is CSARGLAGGDRELFF. CDR3 sequence (DNA): TGCAGTGCTAGAGGGCTAGCGGGAGGCGACAGGGAGCTGTTTTTT.

In DNA form, the CDR3 reads TGTGCCAGCAGTGAAAAGGGTTCGTCTGGGGCCAACGTCCTGACTTTC. This translates into CASSEKGSSGANVLTF. The chain couples TRBV6-1 to TRBJ2-6, with unresolved D. Germline V gene sequence: CDR1 MNHNS, CDR2 SASEGT. Trimming removed 2 bases at V and 1 base at J, with 9 bases between. The CDR3 sequence is 16 residues long.

In regard to this clonotype: The missing conserved phenylalanine or tryptophan at the end of this CDR3 makes a read error likely. J is TRBJ2-5 and V is TRBV11-2, with TRBD2 matching over 8 bases. V trimming: 2 bases; J trimming: 2 bases; junction bases outside the gene matches: 7. This CDR3 comprises 16 residues. In germline, CDR1 is SGHAT, CDR2 FQNNGV. CDR3 sequence reads: CASSLLAGRGQETQYL. CDR3 nucleotide sequence: TGTGCCAGCAGCTTATTAGCGGGGAGGGGTCAAGAGACCCAGTACTTA.

Comments on this clonotype: The junction departs from germline at one end; a sequencing error may be responsible. V usage is TRBV11-3 and J usage is TRBJ2-1, with unresolved D. Germline loops: CDR1 SGHNT, CDR2 YENEEA. This CDR3 has 13 residues. This CDR3 reads CASSWISYNEQFF. The CDR3 DNA is TGCGCCAGCAGTTGGATCTCCTACAATGAGCAGTTCTTC.

About this clonotype: Since a much larger clone is just one base distant, this may be a read error. The CDR3 protein is CTSSFVDGPQHF. CDR3 DNA: TGTACCAGCAGCTTTGTGGACGGACCCCAGCATTTT. This chain uses TRBV13 with TRBJ1-5; unclear D gene. Germline CDR1 and CDR2: PRHDT and FYEKMQ (reference sequence). This CDR3 contains 12 residues.

This clonotype has at least ten counts. The rearrangement links TRBV6-5 to TRBJ2-2; 8 bases are a match to TRBD2. The CDR3 extends over 14 amino acids. Germline-derived CDR1 and CDR2 are MNHEY and SVGAGI. V gave up 4 bases and J gave up 7 bases; unmatched junction bases: 5. The CDR3 loop reads CASSSTSVGGELFF. The CDR3 nucleotides are TGTGCCAGCAGTTCGACTAGCGTGGGCGGGGAGCTGTTTTTT.

With respect to this clonotype: An end of the junction differs from the germline gene, which may be a read error. The chain has TRBV12-3 or TRBV12-4 and TRBJ2-6, with D maybe TRBD2 (7 bases). The CDR3 consists of 15 residues. The chain's CDR3 is CASLPGGRVANVPTF. The CDR3 DNA sequence: TGTGCCAGCCTACCGGGGGGCCGAGTGGCCAACGTCCCGACTTTC.

Of note for this clonotype: At one end, the junction sequence differs from germline, possibly due to a read error. The J gene is TRBJ2-4, the V gene TRBV20-1; TRBD1 is a possible D gene (6 bases). CDR1 is DFQATT, CDR2 SNEGSKA, per germline (reference sequence). The CDR3 contains 14 residues. Written as DNA, the CDR3 is TGTAGTGCGACCGGGACACCTGTGGGAAACATTCAGTACTTT. As protein: CSATGTPVGNIQYF.

CDR3 in DNA: TGCGCCAGCAGCTTGACCCAAATCACTAGCTCTGGGGCCAACGTCCTGACTTTC. Amino acids: CASSLTQITSSGANVLTF. The chain couples TRBV5-1 to TRBJ2-6, with TRBD2 as a possible D gene (5 bases). The CDR3 loop spans 18 amino acids. V was shortened by 1 base and J by 0 bases, with 14 bases between the two germline ends. From germline, CDR1 is SGHRS and CDR2 YFSETQ. Full variable domain (outside the CDR3, taken from reference TRBV5-1 and TRBJ2-6): KAGVTQTPRYLIKTRGQQVTLSCSPISGHRSVSWYQQTPGQGLQFLFEYFSETQRNKGNFPGRFSGRQFSNSRSEMNVSTLELGDSALYLCASSLTQITSSGANVLTFGAGSRLTVL.

The count of this clonotype is one. It may be a read error: a sequence one base away is much more abundant. The chain recombines TRBV12-3 or TRBV12-4 with TRBJ1-1; D gene uncertain. The CDR3 covers 14 residues. The DNA for the CDR3 is TGTGGCAGCAGTTTCGGCACGCGAGGGAATGAAGCTTTCTTT. This gives the protein CGSSFGTRGNEAFF.

On this clonotype: Just one base apart from a much larger clone, this may be a read error. The chain links TRBV20-1 to TRBJ1-1; 7 bases are a match to TRBD1. CDR1 is DFQATT, CDR2 SNEGSKA, per germline (reference sequence). The CDR3 is made up of 13 amino acids. Losses at the gene ends were 6 bases for V and 7 bases for J; bases not matched to a gene: 11. CDR3: CSALQGTAIEAFF. Written as DNA, the CDR3 is TGCAGTGCCTTACAGGGGACGGCCATTGAAGCTTTCTTT.